The T cell receptor (beta chain) described here comes from a study of CD8+ T cells in alopecia areata. This clone occurred a few times. The CDR3 runs to 15 residues. Trimming cost V 3 bases and J 5 bases, with 12 bases left between them. Germline CDR1 and CDR2: SGDLS and YYNGEE. After isolation, RNA underwent reverse transcription to generate cDNA as the sequencing template. TCRdb's copy holds only in-frame clones and misses some; the assay was immunoSEQ multiplex PCR. The sample yields 200,000 to 250,000 clones, less than 75% seen once. Treatment indicated: oral pan-JAK inhibitor, 5-10 mg twice daily.

The chain employs TRBV9 and TRBJ1-6, with D perhaps matching TRBD1 (6 bases). The origin of this receptor is a human donor with alopecia areata. This specimen was CD4+ T cells sorted from blood, taken at week 4, from a patient treated with tofacitinib. The DNA of the CDR3 is TGTGCCAGCAGCGCAGGGACACCAAATAATTCACCCCTCCACTTT. Translated: CASSAGTPNNSPLHF.